These T cell receptor beta chains were read from a single sample in a study of Ad26.COV2.S vaccination and SARS-CoV-2 variants. Measured with immunoSEQ multiplex PCR; TCRdb has only the in-frame clones, and not every one. This table holds about 410,000 clones, about nine tenths found once. The material sequenced was peripheral blood, taken in a trial of Ad26.COV2.S vaccine versus placebo. These receptor sequences come from a person aged 18-60 years who received the Ad26.COV2.S COVID-19 vaccine or a placebo. The CDR3 runs from the conserved cysteine through the conserved F or W. Each record gives: D gene, clone size, V gene, J gene, CDR3 DNA, CDR3 protein. D genes are given only for firm matches. Clone size, where shown, is once, few, many, or a class for clones that have expanded.

d_gene: .
abundance: once
v_gene: TRBV28
j_gene: TRBJ1-2
CDR3nt: TGTGCCAGCAGTTTATTCTCTCGGACACCGGGAGGCTACACCTTC
CDR3aa: CASSLFSRTPGGYTF

d_gene: .
abundance: .
v_gene: TRBV7-2
j_gene: TRBJ1-2
CDR3nt: TGTGCCAGCAGCTTAGACGGCAGCTTCTATGGCTACACCTTC
CDR3aa: CASSLDGSFYGYTF

d_gene: TRBD2
abundance: once
v_gene: TRBV7-8
j_gene: TRBJ2-7
CDR3nt: TGTGCCAGCAGCCAGAGCGGGGCTAGCGGGTACGAGCAGTACTTC
CDR3aa: CASSQSGASGYEQYF

d_gene: .
abundance: .
v_gene: TRBV19
j_gene: TRBJ2-5
CDR3nt: TGTGCCAGTAGTATAGATCCGCCTCCGGGACCGACCGTTCAGTACTTC
CDR3aa: CASSIDPPPGPTVQYF

d_gene: .
abundance: .
v_gene: TRBV27
j_gene: TRBJ2-3
CDR3nt: TGTGCCAGCAGTTTAATGGGTTCCGTCCAACGCACAGATACGCAGTATTTT
CDR3aa: CASSLMGSVQRTDTQYF

d_gene: TRBD2
abundance: .
v_gene: TRBV5-1
j_gene: TRBJ2-1
CDR3nt: TGCGCCAGCAGCTCCCAAGCTAGGCTAGCGGGAGGGGGGGAGCAGTTCTTC
CDR3aa: CASSSQARLAGGGEQFF

d_gene: .
abundance: .
v_gene: TRBV28
j_gene: TRBJ2-3
CDR3nt: TGTGCCAGCAGTTTTTATCCACAGGACTACACAGATACGCAGTATTTT
CDR3aa: CASSFYPQDYTDTQYF

d_gene: .
abundance: .
v_gene: TRBV20-1
j_gene: TRBJ1-2
CDR3nt: TGCAGTGCTAGTACCAGGGGCCCTAACTATGGCTACACCTTC
CDR3aa: CSASTRGPNYGYTF

d_gene: TRBD2
abundance: .
v_gene: TRBV29-1
j_gene: TRBJ2-1
CDR3nt: TGCAGCGTTGAAGTAGCGTGGAGCGGGGATGAGCAGTTCTTC
CDR3aa: CSVEVAWSGDEQFF

d_gene: .
abundance: .
v_gene: TRBV3-1/TRBV3-2
j_gene: TRBJ1-6
CDR3nt: TGTGCCAGCAGCCAGGCGGGGGGAGGATCACCCCTCCACTTT
CDR3aa: CASSQAGGGSPLHF

d_gene: TRBD2
abundance: many
v_gene: TRBV28
j_gene: TRBJ2-1
CDR3nt: TGTGCCAGCAGTCAAGGGGACTACTCCTACAATGAGCAGTTCTTC
CDR3aa: CASSQGDYSYNEQFF

d_gene: .
abundance: .
v_gene: TRBV3-1/TRBV3-2
j_gene: TRBJ1-2
CDR3nt: TGTGCCAGCAGCCCCAAGACGGGGGGGGTTGGCTACACCTTC
CDR3aa: CASSPKTGGVGYTF

d_gene: TRBD2
abundance: .
v_gene: TRBV7-3
j_gene: TRBJ2-7
CDR3nt: TGTGCCAGCAGCCCCCTAGCGGGAGTCAACGAGCAGTACTTC
CDR3aa: CASSPLAGVNEQYF

d_gene: .
abundance: .
v_gene: TRBV24-1
j_gene: TRBJ2-7
CDR3nt: TGTGCCACCAGTGATGGTAAGGGATACGAGCAGTACTTC
CDR3aa: CATSDGKGYEQYF

d_gene: TRBD2
abundance: .
v_gene: TRBV5-1
j_gene: TRBJ2-3
CDR3nt: TGCGCCAGCAGCCGGACCGGGACTAGTGTCATTTCCAACACAGATACGCAGTATTTT
CDR3aa: CASSRTGTSVISNTDTQYF

d_gene: .
abundance: .
v_gene: TRBV2
j_gene: TRBJ2-3
CDR3nt: TGTGCCAGCAGTGGGACCCGCCGAGGAGATACGCAGTATTTT
CDR3aa: CASSGTRRGDTQYF